This T cell receptor (beta chain) was captured by sequencing in a study of cytomegalovirus exposure and HLA in healthy donors. Study-wide results and caveats: A later analysis showed TCR association rates differing by HLA locus, peaking at DRB1 and lowest at HLA-C. The study listed 164 cytomegalovirus-associated TCR beta chains. After further analysis at a later stage, 16,951 TCR beta sequences were associated with HLA alleles at 0.05 false discovery rate.

Primers: 60 Vbeta forward and 13 Jbeta reverse. Sequencing used immunoSEQ multiplex PCR; TCRdb keeps in-frame clones, though not all of them. The data contain tens of thousands of clones, roughly 74% of them singletons. The V and J ends lost 2 bases and 1 base respectively, with 12 bases between them. The CDR3 extends over 15 amino acids. The germline V gene has CDR1 MNHEY and CDR2 SVGAGI. For this clone: The antigen remains unidentified.

This receptor was taken from a man aged 40-55 years in good health and CMV-seronegative. The J gene is TRBJ2-7, the V gene TRBV6-5; weak D call: TRBD1 (6 bases). The sequencing sample was made of PBMCs. This chain's CDR3 is CASSYHGRGSYEQYF. The DNA of the CDR3 is TGTGCCAGCAGTTACCACGGCAGGGGATCCTACGAGCAGTACTTC.